The 32 T cell receptor beta chains below come from one sample, sequenced in a study of cytomegalovirus exposure and HLA in healthy donors. Repertoires were generated with immunoSEQ multiplex PCR, while TCRdb's copy carries only in-frame clones and drops some. The repertoire holds 120,000 or so clones, with roughly 90% as singletons. The sequenced sample was PBMCs. The receptors were gathered from a woman younger than 35 in good health and CMV-seronegative.

The CDR3 nucleotides are TGCGCCAGCAGTCAACTATCCGGACATCGACAGGGCACTAGCACAGATACGCAGTATTTT. Translation gives CASSQLSGHRQGTSTDTQYF. The gene calls are TRBV23-1 and TRBJ2-3, with 7 bases that match TRBD1. TRBV23-1 is classed as an ORF, of uncertain function. This CDR3 spans 20 amino acids. Unmatched junction bases numbered 17, after V lost 2 bases and J lost 0 bases.

This sequence joins TRBV29-1 and TRBJ2-1, with D maybe TRBD2 (6 bases). CDR1 is SQVTM, CDR2 ANQGSEA, per germline. The CDR3 totals 17 residues. V gave up 6 bases and J gave up 3 bases, with 24 bases separating them. CDR3 sequence (DNA): TGCAGCGTCTATAGTGAAGGGTGGAGGGCCCTCTACAATGAGCAGTTCTTC. It translates to CSVYSEGWRALYNEQFF.

The rearrangement joins TRBV11-2 to TRBJ2-1, with 14 bases lining up with TRBD2. The V segment lost 0 bases and the J segment 10 bases; nucleotides outside the gene matches: 8. Germline CDR1 and CDR2: SGHAT and FQNNGV. The CDR3 sequence is 17 residues long. CDR3 DNA sequence: TGTGCCAGCAGCTTAGACCTAGGGACTAGCGGGAGTCACGAGCAGTTCTTC. This sequence encodes CASSLDLGTSGSHEQFF.

The chain combines TRBV2 with TRBJ1-1, with a tentative D call TRBD1 (5 bases). The length of the CDR3 is 12 residues. The germline gives CDR1 SNHLY, CDR2 FYNNEI. Trimming removed 4 bases from V and 8 bases from J, with 11 bases in between. The CDR3 loop reads CASSVGEGEAFF. CDR3 in DNA: TGTGCCAGCAGTGTGGGGGAGGGGGAAGCTTTCTTT.

The chain combines TRBV5-1 with TRBJ1-2; D unresolved. Trimming removed 4 bases at V and 0 bases at J, with 10 bases between. The CDR3 length is 14 residues. In germline, CDR1 is SGHRS, CDR2 YFSETQ. CDR3 nucleotides: TGCGCCAGCAGCCGGGTACCGACTAACTATGGCTACACCTTC. It encodes CASSRVPTNYGYTF.

V gene TRBV27 combines with J gene TRBJ1-1; 8 bases align to TRBD1. Germline loops: CDR1 MNHEY, CDR2 SMNVEV (reference sequence). Trimming took 4 bases from V and 1 from J; bases not matched to a gene: 5. The CDR3 covers 15 residues. The CDR3 nucleotides read TGTGCCAGCAGTTCCCACGGGACAGGGAACACTGAAGCTTTCTTT. Translating gives CASSSHGTGNTEAFF.

In nucleotides, the CDR3 is TGCGCCAGCAGGGACAGGCAAGAGACCCAGTACTTC. It is translated as CASRDRQETQYF. The chain carries TRBV5-1 and TRBJ2-5; 7 nucleotides agree with TRBD1. The CDR3 length is 12 residues. J was trimmed by 2 bases and V by 5 bases; bases with no gene match: 0. Per the germline V gene, CDR1 is SGHRS and CDR2 is YFSETQ.

This chain joins TRBV4-2 and TRBJ2-7; 7 bases are a match to TRBD2. V shed 3 bases, J shed 1 base, and the junction held 18 bases outside the gene matches. CDR1 and CDR2 from the germline V gene are LGHNA and YNFKEQ. The CDR3 totals 19 residues. CDR3 coding DNA: TGTGCCAGCAGCCACTATGACAACCCTGGGGCGCGGGAGTCCTACGAGCAGTACTTC. As protein: CASSHYDNPGARESYEQYF.

This clone showed up just once. The chain is built from TRBV6-1 and TRBJ2-2, with 10 bases aligning to TRBD1. This CDR3 has 17 amino acids. The germline gives CDR1 MNHNS, CDR2 SASEGT. Trimming at V came to 4 bases and at J to 4 bases, leaving 9 bases not matched to a gene. CDR3 DNA sequence: TGTGCCAGCAGTGGCCAGACAGGGGGCGCTGGCACCGGGGAGCTGTTTTTT. Its translation: CASSGQTGGAGTGELFF.

The rearrangement links TRBV29-1 to TRBJ2-3, with D perhaps matching TRBD1 (5 bases). The V end was cut by 3 bases, the J end by 0 bases, with 10 bases between. The germline gives CDR1 SQVTM, CDR2 ANQGSEA. This CDR3 has 14 amino acids. The CDR3 nucleotides read TGCAGCGTTGATGACAGCTCTAGCACAGATACGCAGTATTTT. This encodes CSVDDSSSTDTQYF.

The CDR3 DNA reads as TGTGCCTCCCGGGACAGGGAGGACTATGGCTACACCTTC. Its translation: CASRDREDYGYTF. The rearrangement uses TRBV10-3 and TRBJ1-2; 9 positions match TRBD1. The germline V gene encodes CDR1 ENHRY and CDR2 SYGVKD. J was trimmed by 3 bases and V by 11 bases; bases with no gene match: 7. The CDR3 runs 13 residues.

This clone was seen only a few times. This sequence joins TRBV7-9 and TRBJ2-3; TRBD2 might be the D (6 bases). CDR1 is SEHNR, CDR2 FQNEAQ, per germline (reference sequence). Trimming shortened V by 0 bases and J by 0 bases, and 10 bases separated the two germline ends. The CDR3 consists of 16 residues. DNA of the CDR3: TGTGCCAGCAGCTTAGCGGCCGGGGGAAGCACAGATACGCAGTATTTT. Its protein product is CASSLAAGGSTDTQYF.

V usage is TRBV5-6 and J usage is TRBJ1-1, with D tentatively TRBD1 (6 bases). There are 12 residues in the CDR3. Germline CDR1 and CDR2: SGHDT and YYEEEE. With 0 bases removed from V and 9 bases from J, the gap between germline ends came to 9 bases. In DNA, the CDR3 is TGTGCCAGCAGCTTGGGGGGGCCTCAAGCTTTCTTT. Amino acids: CASSLGGPQAFF.

This rearrangement joins TRBV7-8 to TRBJ1-2; 8 positions match TRBD1. The length of the CDR3 is 12 residues. Germline V gene sequence: CDR1 SGHVS, CDR2 FQNEAQ. V lost 5 bases to trimming and J lost 8 bases; unmatched junction nucleotides: 4. The CDR3 here is CASSDRGWGYTF. DNA for the CDR3: TGTGCCAGCAGCGACAGGGGATGGGGCTACACCTTC. Looking up the rest from reference TRBV7-8 and TRBJ1-2 gives the full variable domain: GAGVSQSPRYKVAKRGQDVALRCDPISGHVSLFWYQQALGQGPEFLTYFQNEAQLDKSGLPSDRFFAERPEGSVSTLKIQRTQQEDSAVYLCASSDRGWGYTFGSGTRLTVV.

The chain carries TRBV4-1 and TRBJ2-5, with D unclear. V shed 0 bases and J shed 4 bases, with 9 bases lying between them. CDR1 and CDR2 from the germline V gene are MGHRA and YSYEKL. The CDR3 consists of 14 residues. The CDR3 region is CASSQDGQAETQYF. The CDR3 DNA is TGCGCCAGCAGCCAAGATGGGCAGGCAGAGACCCAGTACTTC.

CDR3 protein: CASSIDGQGTYEQYF. CDR3 nucleotide sequence: TGTGCCAGTAGTATAGATGGACAGGGGACCTACGAGCAGTACTTC. The rearrangement links TRBV19 to TRBJ2-7; 9 positions match TRBD1. J lost 2 bases, V lost 0 bases, and 2 bases had no gene match. Germline V lookup: CDR1 LNHDA, CDR2 SQIVND (reference sequence). This CDR3 comprises 15 residues.

V and J are TRBV5-6 and TRBJ1-1; D remains unclear. V shed 4 bases and J shed 5 bases, with 6 bases lying between them. CDR1 is SGHDT and CDR2 is YYEEEE in the germline V gene. This CDR3 region has 11 residues. Here the CDR3 DNA reads TGTGCCAGCAGCGGAGGGACTGAAGCTTTCTTT. It is translated as CASSGGTEAFF.

The genes are TRBV5-1 and TRBJ2-7; perhaps TRBD2 as D (6 bases). Germline assignment: CDR1 SGHRS and CDR2 YFSETQ. Trimming removed 2 bases from V and 4 bases from J, with 10 bases in between. CDR3 length equals 13 residues. CDR3 protein: CASSFRREYEQYF. DNA of the CDR3: TGCGCCAGCAGCTTCAGGAGGGAATACGAGCAGTACTTC.

The chain recombines TRBV7-2 with TRBJ2-7; 7 bases line up with TRBD2. Germline V gene lookup returns CDR1 SGHTA and CDR2 FQGNSA. The CDR3 runs 15 residues. J lost 0 bases, V lost 2 bases, and 4 bases had no gene match. CDR3 in amino acids: CASSLREDSSYEQYF. The CDR3 nucleotides are TGTGCCAGCAGCTTACGGGAGGATAGCTCCTACGAGCAGTACTTC.

The rearrangement uses TRBV30 and TRBJ2-7, with D hard to call. V was pared by 2 bases and J by 3 bases, with 8 bases between. The CDR3 totals 12 residues. Germline CDR1 and CDR2: GTSNPN and SVGIG (reference sequence). In DNA form, the CDR3 reads TGTGCCTGGAGTCCAGTTTTCTACGAGCAGTACTTC. Its translation: CAWSPVFYEQYF.

This sequence joins TRBV7-2 and TRBJ2-7, with D unresolved. V was cut by 2 bases and J by 0 bases, with 11 bases left in between. Germline CDR1 is SGHTA and CDR2 is FQGNSA. The CDR3 is made up of 15 amino acids. The CDR3 DNA follows: TGTGCCAGCAGCTTATGGGCTGGAAGCTCCTACGAGCAGTACTTC. This translates into CASSLWAGSSYEQYF. Full variable domain (outside the CDR3, taken from reference TRBV7-2 and TRBJ2-7): GAGVSQSPSNKVTEKGKDVELRCDPISGHTALYWYRQSLGQGLEFLIYFQGNSAPDKSGLPSDRFSAERTGGSVSTLTIQRTQQEDSAVYLCASSLWAGSSYEQYFGPGTRLTVT.

This clone was counted only a few times. The chain links TRBV28 to TRBJ2-7, with D possibly being TRBD1 (6 bases). Germline V lookup: CDR1 MDHEN, CDR2 SYDVKM. The CDR3 extends over 14 amino acids. V was shortened by 3 bases and J by 2 bases, with 11 bases between the two germline ends. This CDR3 is CASSFSGHPYEQYF. The DNA of the CDR3 is TGTGCCAGCAGTTTTTCGGGACACCCCTACGAGCAGTACTTC.

CDR3 residues: CASRQLAGDDPQYF. The CDR3 coding sequence is TGCGCCAGCCGTCAGCTAGCGGGAGATGATCCGCAGTATTTT. This sequence joins TRBV10-2 and TRBJ2-3, with TRBD2 identical over 10 bases. The CDR3 covers 14 residues. Trimming at V came to 8 bases and at J to 10 bases, leaving 12 bases not matched to a gene. Germline-derived CDR1 and CDR2 are WSHSY and SAAADI.

The chain has TRBV10-1 and TRBJ2-1; 9 bases match TRBD1. Germline values: CDR1 WNHNN, CDR2 SYGVQD (reference sequence). The V and J ends lost 3 bases and 8 bases, in that order; junction bases with no gene match: 5. CDR3 length: 14 residues. The CDR3 DNA reads as TGCGCCAGCAGTGAAGGGACAGGGATCGATGAGCAGTTCTTC. Protein product: CASSEGTGIDEQFF.

This clone was picked up one time. The chain joins TRBV21-1 to TRBJ2-5; the DNA was not used to check the table's D call, TRBD1. TRBV21-1 is described as a pseudogene. This CDR3 comprises 15 residues. The DNA of the CDR3 is TGTGCCAGCAGCCCCAGGGGGAAGTCTCTGGAGACCCAGTACTTC. This translates into CASSPRGKSLETQYF.

This clone was observed a single time. The V and J genes are TRBV15 and TRBJ2-7, with TRBD2 matching 8 bases. Germline V gene lookup returns CDR1 LNHNV and CDR2 YYDKDF (reference sequence). Trimming at V came to 0 bases and at J to 2 bases, leaving 3 bases not matched to a gene. There are 15 residues in the CDR3. CDR3 sequence reads: CATSRETGLAYEQYF. CDR3 DNA sequence: TGTGCCACCAGCAGAGAGACGGGACTAGCCTACGAGCAGTACTTC.

This rearrangement joins TRBV18 to TRBJ1-4; D possibly corresponds to TRBD1 (5 bases). CDR1 and CDR2 from the germline V gene are KGHSH and LQKENI. The V end was cut by 4 bases, the J end by 3 bases, with 12 bases between. The CDR3 length is 15 residues. In nucleotides, the CDR3 is TGTGCCAGCTCACTCGCGACGGGGGCTAATGAAAAACTGTTTTTT. Translated: CASSLATGANEKLFF.

This chain joins TRBV6-5 and TRBJ2-7, with D perhaps matching TRBD1 (7 bases). V was trimmed by 8 bases and J by 2 bases, leaving 19 bases between them. The germline V gene encodes CDR1 MNHEY and CDR2 SVGAGI. The CDR3 consists of 15 residues. CDR3: CASAGQHYDPYEQYF. The CDR3 nucleotides read TGTGCCAGCGCGGGACAGCATTACGATCCCTACGAGCAGTACTTC.

This chain uses TRBV11-3 with TRBJ2-7, with 7 bases identical to TRBD1. The CDR3 loop spans 14 amino acids. With 7 bases clipped from V and 3 bases from J, the junction kept 9 bases outside the gene matches. From germline, CDR1 is SGHNT and CDR2 YENEEA. In nucleotides, the CDR3 is TGTGCCAGCACCGGCCCCGGGACAGTCTACGAGCAGTACTTC. Its protein is CASTGPGTVYEQYF.

This chain links TRBV28 with TRBJ2-1; 9 nucleotides match TRBD1. The CDR3 runs 16 residues. V lost 6 bases, J lost 3 bases, and 9 bases stayed unmatched. Germline CDR1 MDHEN, CDR2 SYDVKM. CDR3 loop: CASRRAGTGNYNEQFF. In nucleotides, the CDR3 is TGTGCCAGCAGAAGAGCCGGGACAGGGAACTACAATGAGCAGTTCTTC.

V gene TRBV19 combines with J gene TRBJ2-7, with 10 bases identical to TRBD2. The CDR3 has 14 residues. The ends lost 3 bases at V and 7 bases at J; junction bases unmatched: 6. Germline V lookup: CDR1 LNHDA, CDR2 SQIVND (reference sequence). In DNA, the CDR3 is TGTGCCAGTAGTATTCTAGCGGGAGCGCAAGAGCAGTACTTC. Protein sequence: CASSILAGAQEQYF.

The genes are TRBV29-1 and TRBJ2-2; a weak D match, TRBD1 (6 bases). Trimming pared 4 bases from V and 1 base from J, leaving 13 bases between. Germline V lookup: CDR1 SQVTM, CDR2 ANQGSEA. This CDR3 has 15 amino acids. CDR3 amino acids: CSVGAGDRNTGELFF. The DNA for the CDR3 is TGCAGCGTTGGGGCAGGGGATCGGAACACCGGGGAGCTGTTTTTT.